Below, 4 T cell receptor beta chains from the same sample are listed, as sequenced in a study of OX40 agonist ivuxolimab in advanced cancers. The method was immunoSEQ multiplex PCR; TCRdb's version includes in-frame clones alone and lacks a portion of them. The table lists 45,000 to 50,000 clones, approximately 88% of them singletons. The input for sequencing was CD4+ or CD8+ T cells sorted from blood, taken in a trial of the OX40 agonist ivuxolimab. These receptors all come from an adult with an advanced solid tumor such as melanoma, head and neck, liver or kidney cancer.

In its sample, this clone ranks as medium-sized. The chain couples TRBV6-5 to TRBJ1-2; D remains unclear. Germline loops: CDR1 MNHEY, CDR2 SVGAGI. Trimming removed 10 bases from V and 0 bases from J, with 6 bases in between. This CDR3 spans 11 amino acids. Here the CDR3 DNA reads TGTGCCACCACAGCTAACTATGGCTACACCTTC. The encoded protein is CATTANYGYTF.

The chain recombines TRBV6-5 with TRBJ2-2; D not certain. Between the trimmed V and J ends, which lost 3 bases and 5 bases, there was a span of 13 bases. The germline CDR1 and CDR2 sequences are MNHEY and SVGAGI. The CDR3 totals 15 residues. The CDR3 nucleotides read TGTGCCAGCAGTTATGGTAGTTTAGGGACCGGGGAGCTGTTTTTT. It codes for CASSYGSLGTGELFF.

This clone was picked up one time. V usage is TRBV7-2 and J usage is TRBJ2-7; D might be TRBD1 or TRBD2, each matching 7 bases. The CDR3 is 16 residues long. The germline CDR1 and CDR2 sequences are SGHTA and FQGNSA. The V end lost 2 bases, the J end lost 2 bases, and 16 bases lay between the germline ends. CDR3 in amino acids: CASSLWGGQRAYEQYF. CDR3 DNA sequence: TGTGCCAGCAGCTTATGGGGGGGACAGCGAGCCTACGAGCAGTACTTC.

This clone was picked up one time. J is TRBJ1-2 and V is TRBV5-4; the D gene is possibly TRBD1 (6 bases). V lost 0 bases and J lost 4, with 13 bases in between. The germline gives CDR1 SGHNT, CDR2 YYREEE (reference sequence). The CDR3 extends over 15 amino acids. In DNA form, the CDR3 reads TGTGCCAGCAGCTTGGACAGGGCGGTCTTCTATGGCTACACCTTC. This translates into CASSLDRAVFYGYTF.